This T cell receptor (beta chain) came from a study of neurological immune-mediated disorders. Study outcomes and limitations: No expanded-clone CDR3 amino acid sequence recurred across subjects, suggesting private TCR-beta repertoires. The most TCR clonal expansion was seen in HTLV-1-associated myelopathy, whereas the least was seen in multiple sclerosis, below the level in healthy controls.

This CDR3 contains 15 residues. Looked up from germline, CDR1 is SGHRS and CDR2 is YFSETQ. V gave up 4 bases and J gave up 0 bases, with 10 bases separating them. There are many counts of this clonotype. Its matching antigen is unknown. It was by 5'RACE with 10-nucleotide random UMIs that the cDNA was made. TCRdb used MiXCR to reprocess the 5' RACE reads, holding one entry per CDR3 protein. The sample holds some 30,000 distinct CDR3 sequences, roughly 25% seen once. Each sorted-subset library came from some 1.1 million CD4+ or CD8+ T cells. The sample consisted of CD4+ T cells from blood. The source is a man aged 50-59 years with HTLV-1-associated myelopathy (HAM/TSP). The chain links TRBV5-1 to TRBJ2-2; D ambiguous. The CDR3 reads CASSLNSANTGELFF. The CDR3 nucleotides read TGCGCCAGCAGCCTCAACTCAGCGAACACCGGGGAGCTGTTTTTT. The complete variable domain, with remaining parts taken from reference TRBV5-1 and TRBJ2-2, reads KAGVTQTPRYLIKTRGQQVTLSCSPISGHRSVSWYQQTPGQGLQFLFEYFSETQRNKGNFPGRFSGRQFSNSRSEMNVSTLELGDSALYLCASSLNSANTGELFFGEGSRLTVL.